The clone carrying this TCR beta chain was seen more than once but under ten times. The data derive from a study of regulatory T cells in long-lasting Graves disease. Construction of the TCR beta libraries employed iRepertoire HTBI primers in conjunction with Arm-PCR of CDR3 regions. TCRdb fed the multiplex PCR reads into MiXCR, producing one record per CDR3 protein. This sample carries about 420,000 distinct CDR3 sequences, 20% to 30% of them seen once, and the ten largest clones take around 26%. Described time point: persistent/refractory GD, antithyroid drugs over 5 years with positive TRAb. TCR sequences were obtained from RNA taken from PBMCs. The sequence derives from a female donor with Graves disease. The specimen comprised peripheral blood mononuclear cells (PBMCs), sampled when the disease was refractory, from a patient treated with antithyroid drugs.

The CDR3 sequence is CASSLSYPEGNGYTF. CDR3 bases: TGTGCCAGCAGTTTGTCCTACCCGGAGGGGAATGGCTACACCTTC. The chain combines TRBV27 with TRBJ1-2; weak D call: TRBD1 (5 bases). CDR1 is MNHEY and CDR2 is SMNVEV in the germline V gene (reference sequence). Between the trimmed V and J ends, which lost 3 bases and 6 bases, there was a span of 17 bases. The CDR3 contains 15 residues.